The 13 T cell receptor beta chains listed next were all sequenced from one sample in a study of shared clonotypes between healthy human individuals. Selected positively for CCR7 and CD45RO-negative, naive CD8 cells excluded terminally differentiated effector memory CD45RA+ cells. Generated by immunoSEQ multiplex PCR, the TCRdb table keeps only in-frame clones and is missing some. The data hold about 550,000 clones, with around 95% observed a single time. The sequencing sample was made of naive CD8+ T cells sorted from blood. The receptors come from a woman aged 25-40 years in good health.

In the case of this clone: The same CDR3 also results from other DNA sequences found in this sample. This chain joins TRBV4-1 and TRBJ2-7, with TRBD1 matching over 7 bases. CDR1 is MGHRA, CDR2 YSYEKL, per germline. The CDR3 sequence is 13 residues long. J gave up 2 bases and V 9 bases, and 7 bases lay outside the gene matches. CDR3 in amino acids: CASSPGGTYEQYF. In DNA, the CDR3 is TGCGCCAGTTCCCCAGGGGGTACCTACGAGCAGTACTTC.

The chain employs TRBV6-4 and TRBJ2-2; possible D gene TRBD2, 6 bases. V was pared by 1 base and J by 0 bases, with 12 bases between. Germline CDR1 reads MRHNA; CDR2 reads SNTAGT. The CDR3 is 17 residues long. CDR3 nucleotides: TGTGCCAGCAGTGACTTCTTAGCGGATTCGAACACCGGGGAGCTGTTTTTT. It specifies CASSDFLADSNTGELFF.

V gene TRBV5-1 combines with J gene TRBJ2-3, with a tentative D call TRBD1 (5 bases). This CDR3 contains 15 residues. CDR1 SGHRS and CDR2 YFSETQ come from the germline V gene. V was shortened by 1 base and J by 2 bases, with 11 bases between the two germline ends. CDR3 loop: CASSLYGRDTDTQYF. The CDR3 DNA follows: TGCGCCAGCAGCTTGTATGGCAGGGACACAGATACGCAGTATTTT.

This chain connects TRBV19 to TRBJ2-7; D uncertain. The CDR3 consists of 14 residues. Germline V lookup: CDR1 LNHDA, CDR2 SQIVND (reference sequence). Trimming removed 1 base at V and 1 base at J, with 8 bases between. The DNA for the CDR3 is TGTGCCAGTAGTATAGCAGATTCTTCCTACGAGCAGTACTTC. Encoded protein: CASSIADSSYEQYF.

This chain uses TRBV30 with TRBJ2-3; TRBD1 matches at 8 bases. Germline V lookup: CDR1 GTSNPN, CDR2 SVGIG (reference sequence). Unmatched junction bases numbered 10, after V lost 2 bases and J lost 6 bases. This CDR3 is 15 amino acids long. CDR3 nucleotides: TGTGCCTGGAGTCTCACAGGGGGACCATCGGATACGCAGTATTTT. Its translation: CAWSLTGGPSDTQYF.

This chain links TRBV5-6 with TRBJ2-7; the D gene could be TRBD1 or TRBD2 (5 bases each). Trimming stripped 2 bases from V and 4 bases from J, with 13 bases between. This CDR3 is built from 14 residues. CDR1 is SGHDT, CDR2 YYEEEE, per germline. The CDR3 nucleotides are TGTGCCAGCAGCTTCGGGACGCCGGGGTACGAGCAGTACTTC. It is translated as CASSFGTPGYEQYF.

The chain employs TRBV9 and TRBJ1-1, with TRBD1 as a possible D gene (6 bases). Germline CDR1 is SGDLS and CDR2 is YYNGEE. Between the trimmed V and J ends, which lost 3 bases and 8 bases, there was a span of 14 bases. The CDR3 has 13 amino acids. The CDR3 loop is CASSAIGGAEAFF. The CDR3 region has the DNA TGTGCCAGCAGCGCTATAGGGGGGGCGGAAGCTTTCTTT.

The V gene is TRBV4-1, the J gene TRBJ2-2; 10 bases are shared with TRBD1. With 2 bases clipped from V and 6 bases from J, the junction kept 6 bases outside the gene matches. This CDR3 contains 16 residues. Germline V CDR1 and CDR2: MGHRA, YSYEKL. The CDR3 DNA follows: TGCGCCAGCAGCCAACCACCGGGACAGGGGCCCGGGGAGCTGTTTTTT. Translated: CASSQPPGQGPGELFF.

The chain employs TRBV16 and TRBJ2-1; D may be TRBD1 (6 bases). The CDR3 contains 12 residues. Germline CDR1 is KGHSY and CDR2 is FQNENV. Deletions cut 4 bases from V and 10 bases from J, with 11 bases between. The CDR3: CASSPPGTEQFF. The CDR3 DNA follows: TGTGCCAGCAGCCCCCCCGGGACAGAGCAGTTCTTC.

V and J are TRBV19 and TRBJ1-5; no definite D call. Trimming took off 7 bases at V and 0 bases at J, with 13 bases between the two ends. The CDR3 extends over 15 amino acids. Germline loops: CDR1 LNHDA, CDR2 SQIVND (reference sequence). This CDR3 reads CASTNELYSNQPQHF. The CDR3 DNA follows: TGTGCCAGTACTAATGAGCTTTATAGCAATCAGCCCCAGCATTTT.

The chain is built from TRBV2 and TRBJ2-3, with 7 bases identical to TRBD2. J gave up 8 bases and V 0 bases, and 14 bases lay outside the gene matches. CDR3 length: 17 amino acids. CDR1 SNHLY and CDR2 FYNNEI come from the germline V gene. CDR3 sequence (DNA): TGTGCCAGCAGTGAAGCTGGGGCTAGCGGTCATCAACGTACGCAGTATTTT. Encoded protein: CASSEAGASGHQRTQYF.

The CDR3 reads CASSLTGTGITEAFF. The CDR3, as DNA: TGTGCCAGCAGTTTAACCGGGACAGGGATTACTGAAGCTTTCTTT. The rearrangement links TRBV28 to TRBJ1-1; 9 bases match TRBD1. The V gene end was trimmed by 2 bases and the J gene end by 5 bases; junction bases not matched to a gene: 6. Germline CDR1 reads MDHEN; CDR2 reads SYDVKM. The CDR3 spans 15 residues.

The CDR3 nucleotides are TGTGCCAGCAGCTCTGGGACGGATTCGGAGACCCAGTACTTC. Translating gives CASSSGTDSETQYF. This rearrangement joins TRBV5-4 to TRBJ2-5, with D perhaps given as TRBD1 or TRBD2 (5 bases each). The germline V gene encodes CDR1 SGHNT and CDR2 YYREEE (reference sequence). V was pared by 3 bases and J by 5 bases, with 14 bases between. The CDR3 sequence is 14 residues long.